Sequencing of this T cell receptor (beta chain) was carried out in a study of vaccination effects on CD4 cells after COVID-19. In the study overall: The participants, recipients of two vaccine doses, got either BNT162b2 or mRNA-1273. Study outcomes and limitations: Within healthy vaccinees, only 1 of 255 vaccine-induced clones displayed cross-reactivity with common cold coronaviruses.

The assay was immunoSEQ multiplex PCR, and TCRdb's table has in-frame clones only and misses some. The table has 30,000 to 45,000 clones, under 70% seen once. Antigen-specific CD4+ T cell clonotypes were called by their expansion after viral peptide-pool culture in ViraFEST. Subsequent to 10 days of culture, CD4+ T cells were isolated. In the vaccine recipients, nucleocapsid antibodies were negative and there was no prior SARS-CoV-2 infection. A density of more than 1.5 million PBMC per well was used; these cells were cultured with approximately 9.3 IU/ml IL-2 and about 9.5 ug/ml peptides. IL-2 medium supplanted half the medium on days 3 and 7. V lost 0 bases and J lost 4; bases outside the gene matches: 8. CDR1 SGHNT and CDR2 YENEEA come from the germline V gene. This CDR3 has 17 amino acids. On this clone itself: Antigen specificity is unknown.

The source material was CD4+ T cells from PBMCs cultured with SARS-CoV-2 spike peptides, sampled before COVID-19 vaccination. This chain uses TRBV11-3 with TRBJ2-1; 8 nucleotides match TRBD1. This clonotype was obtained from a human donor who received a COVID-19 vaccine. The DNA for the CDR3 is TGTGCCAGCAGCTTAGACGCCCGACAGGGGCCGTACAATGAGCAGTTCTTC. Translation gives CASSLDARQGPYNEQFF.